This TCR beta chain was identified in a study of blood T cell repertoires in COVID-19. Across the study: The samples span acute and convalescent COVID-19 from the United States, Italy and Spain.

Germline CDR1 reads KGHSH; CDR2 reads LQKENI. V was pared by 4 bases and J by 4 bases, with 7 bases of the junction left unmatched. The CDR3 covers 17 residues. Authors' analysis steps: Quantification of nucleated cells was approximated via reference gene primer amplification. Clones were sequenced by immunoSEQ multiplex PCR, and TCRdb holds only the in-frame ones, with some missing. The D gene and trimming were derived from the DNA, and the V and J assignments and clone size from that table. The sample records roughly 220,000 clones, over 75% being singletons. V and J are TRBV18 and TRBJ2-2; 12 bases match TRBD2. The origin of this receptor is an elderly man with acute or convalescent COVID-19. Material for sequencing was peripheral blood. DNA for the CDR3: TGTGCCAGCTCACTTACTAGCGGGAGGCCCCCCACCGGGGAGCTGTTTTTT. As protein: CASSLTSGRPPTGELFF.